The clone carrying this TCR beta chain was seen only a few times. Its antigen remains unidentified. The repertoire was sequenced with immunoSEQ multiplex PCR; TCRdb's copy has only in-frame clones and lacks some. The data hold 200,000 or so clones, with around nine tenths observed a single time. This sample was included in a study of cytomegalovirus exposure and HLA in healthy donors. The study's findings and limits: Overall, around 150 TCR beta chains were annotated as cytomegalovirus-associated.

The donors were members of the validation cohort comprising some 130 subjects, separate from the roughly 670-subject first cohort. Per the germline V gene, CDR1 is GTSNPN and CDR2 is SVGIG (reference sequence). The CDR3 has 11 residues. V lost 4 bases, J lost 9 bases, and 12 bases lay in between. The rearrangement uses TRBV30 and TRBJ1-2; weak D call: TRBD1 (5 bases). The sequence came from a woman between 18 and 29 years old in good health and CMV-seronegative. The sample comprised PBMCs. DNA for the CDR3: TGTGCCTGGATTGCAGGGCTGCGCTACACCTTC. This translates into CAWIAGLRYTF.